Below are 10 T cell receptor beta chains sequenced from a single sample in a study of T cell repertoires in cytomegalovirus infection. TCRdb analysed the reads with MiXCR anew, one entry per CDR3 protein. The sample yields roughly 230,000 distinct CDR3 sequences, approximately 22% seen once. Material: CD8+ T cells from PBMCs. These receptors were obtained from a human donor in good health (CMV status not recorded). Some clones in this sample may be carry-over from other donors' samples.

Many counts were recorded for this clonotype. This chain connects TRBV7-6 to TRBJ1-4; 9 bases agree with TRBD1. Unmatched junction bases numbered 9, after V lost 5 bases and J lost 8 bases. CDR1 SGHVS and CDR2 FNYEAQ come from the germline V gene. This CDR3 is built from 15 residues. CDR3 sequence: CASSPLTGGLEKLFF. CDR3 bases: TGTGCCAGCAGCCCTCTGACAGGGGGTCTCGAAAAACTGTTTTTT.

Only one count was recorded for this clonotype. The CDR3 sequence is CASSLGPTSNQPQHF. In DNA, the CDR3 is TGCGCCAGCAGCTTGGGCCCTACTAGCAATCAGCCCCAGCATTTT. The rearrangement uses TRBV5-1 and TRBJ1-5; no firm D call. The germline gives CDR1 SGHRS, CDR2 YFSETQ. This CDR3 is built from 15 residues. V shed 0 bases and J shed 0 bases, with 7 bases lying between them. The full variable domain, its missing parts supplied by reference TRBV5-1 and TRBJ1-5, is KAGVTQTPRYLIKTRGQQVTLSCSPISGHRSVSWYQQTPGQGLQFLFEYFSETQRNKGNFPGRFSGRQFSNSRSEMNVSTLELGDSALYLCASSLGPTSNQPQHFGDGTRLSIL.

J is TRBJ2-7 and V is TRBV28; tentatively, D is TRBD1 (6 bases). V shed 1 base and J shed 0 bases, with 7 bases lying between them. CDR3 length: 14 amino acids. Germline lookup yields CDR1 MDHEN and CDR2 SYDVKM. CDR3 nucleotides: TGTGCCAGCAGTTTATCGGACAGCTCCTACGAGCAGTACTTC. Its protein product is CASSLSDSSYEQYF.

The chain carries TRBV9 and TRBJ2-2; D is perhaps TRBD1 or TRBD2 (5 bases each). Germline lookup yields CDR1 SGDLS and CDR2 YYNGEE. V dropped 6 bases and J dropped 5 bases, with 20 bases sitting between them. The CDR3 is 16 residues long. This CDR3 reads CASTSMGQGETGELFF. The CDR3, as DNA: TGTGCCAGCACCTCTATGGGGCAGGGAGAAACCGGGGAGCTGTTTTTT. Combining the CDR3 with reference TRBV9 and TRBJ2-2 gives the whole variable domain DSGVTQTPKHLITATGQRVTLRCSPRSGDLSVYWYQQSLDQGLQFLIQYYNGEERAKGNILERFSAQQFPDLHSELNLSSLELGDSALYFCASTSMGQGETGELFFGEGSRLTVL.

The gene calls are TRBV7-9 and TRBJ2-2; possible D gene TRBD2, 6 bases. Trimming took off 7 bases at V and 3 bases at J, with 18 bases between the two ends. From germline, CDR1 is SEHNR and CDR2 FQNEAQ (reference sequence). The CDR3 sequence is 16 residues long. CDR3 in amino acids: CASTSLGGTHTGELFF. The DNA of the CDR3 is TGTGCCAGCACTTCTTTGGGAGGTACTCACACCGGGGAGCTGTTTTTT.

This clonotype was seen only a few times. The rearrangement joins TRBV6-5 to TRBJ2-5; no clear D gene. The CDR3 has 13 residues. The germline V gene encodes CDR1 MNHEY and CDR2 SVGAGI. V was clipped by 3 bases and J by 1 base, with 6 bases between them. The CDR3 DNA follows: TGTGCCAGCAGTTATGCGTCCCAAGAGACCCAGTACTTC. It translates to CASSYASQETQYF.

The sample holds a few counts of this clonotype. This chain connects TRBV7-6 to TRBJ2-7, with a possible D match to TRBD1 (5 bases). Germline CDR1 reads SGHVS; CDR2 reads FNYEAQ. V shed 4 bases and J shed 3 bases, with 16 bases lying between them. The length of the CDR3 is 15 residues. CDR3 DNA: TGTGCCAGCAGCTCAGCTGACAGTTCCTACTACGAGCAGTACTTC. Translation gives CASSSADSSYYEQYF.

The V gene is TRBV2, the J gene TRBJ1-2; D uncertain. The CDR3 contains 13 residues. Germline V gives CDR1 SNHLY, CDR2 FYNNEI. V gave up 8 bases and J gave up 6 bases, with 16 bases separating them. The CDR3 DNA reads TGTGCCAGCCCGAGTGGGCGGTTTGATGGCTACACCTTC. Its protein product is CASPSGRFDGYTF. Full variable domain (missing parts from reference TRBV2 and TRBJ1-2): EPEVTQTPSHQVTQMGQEVILRCVPISNHLYFYWYRQILGQKVEFLVSFYNNEISEKSEIFDDQFSVERPDGSNFTLKIRSTKLEDSAMYFCASPSGRFDGYTFGSGTRLTVV.

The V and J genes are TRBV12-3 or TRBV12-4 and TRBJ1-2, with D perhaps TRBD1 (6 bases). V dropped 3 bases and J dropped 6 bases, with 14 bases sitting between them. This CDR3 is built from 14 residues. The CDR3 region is CASSFHRVYDGYTF. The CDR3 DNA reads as TGTGCCAGCAGTTTTCACAGGGTTTATGATGGCTACACCTTC.

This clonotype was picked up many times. The CDR3 nucleotides are TGTGCCAGCAGCTTAGGGACAGGGGGGTTCCGCTACGAGCAGTACTTC. It codes for CASSLGTGGFRYEQYF. V gene TRBV7-8 combines with J gene TRBJ2-7; 10 positions agree with TRBD1. Germline loops: CDR1 SGHVS, CDR2 FQNEAQ. The CDR3 length is 16 residues. Trimming at V came to 1 base and at J to 3 bases, leaving 6 bases not matched to a gene.